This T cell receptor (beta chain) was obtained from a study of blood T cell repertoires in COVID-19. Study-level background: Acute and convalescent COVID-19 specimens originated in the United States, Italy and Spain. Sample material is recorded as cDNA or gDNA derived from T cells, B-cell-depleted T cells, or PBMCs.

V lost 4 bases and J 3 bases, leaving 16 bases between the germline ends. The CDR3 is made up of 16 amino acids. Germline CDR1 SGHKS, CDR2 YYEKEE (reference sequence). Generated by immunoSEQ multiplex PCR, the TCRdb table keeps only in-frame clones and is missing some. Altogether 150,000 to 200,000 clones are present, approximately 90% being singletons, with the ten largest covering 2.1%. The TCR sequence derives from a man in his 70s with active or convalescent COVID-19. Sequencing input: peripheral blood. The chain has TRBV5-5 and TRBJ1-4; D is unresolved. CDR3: CASSTGPSTANEKLFF. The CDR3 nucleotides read TGTGCCAGCAGCACGGGTCCTTCTACGGCTAATGAAAAACTGTTTTTT.